This paragraph reports one T cell receptor beta chain. This sample is part of a study of blood T cell repertoires in COVID-19. Study-level information: Both acute and convalescent COVID-19 samples were obtained from the United States, Italy and Spain. Sources were T cells, B-cell-depleted T cells, or PBMCs; the material itself was cDNA or gDNA.

CDR1 and CDR2 (germline): LGHNA, YSLEER. The CDR3 is made up of 15 amino acids. After removal of 4 bases from V and 7 bases from J, the junction contained 8 bases not matched to a gene. Original processing methods: From reference gene primer amplification, estimates of nucleated cell counts were derived. Only in-frame clones appear in the TCRdb table, and some are missing; sequencing was by immunoSEQ multiplex PCR. The DNA was the basis for D and trimming; V, J and clone size are from that table. The sample carries more than 50,000 clones, 90% to 95% recorded once. Input material: peripheral blood. The chain has TRBV4-3 and TRBJ1-4, with 8 bases aligning to TRBD1. This sequence was found in a human donor in a cohort sampled during active COVID-19. CDR3 bases: TGCGCCAGCAGCCCCGGACAGGGTATAGGTGAAAAACTGTTTTTT. It yields the protein CASSPGQGIGEKLFF.